This record covers a single T cell receptor beta chain. The CDR3 is made up of 15 amino acids. V lost 5 bases, J lost 6 bases, and 16 bases lay in between. Germline assignment: CDR1 MNHEY and CDR2 SVGEGT. This sample stems from a study of blood T cell repertoires in COVID-19. Here immunoSEQ multiplex PCR was the method, and the copy in TCRdb shows in-frame clones only, minus some. The repertoire has fewer than 200,000 clones, over 80% of them found once; the top ten carry 9.1%. This sequence was found in an elderly woman with active or convalescent COVID-19. Material for sequencing was peripheral blood. The chain recombines TRBV6-2 or TRBV6-3 with TRBJ2-2, with D tentatively TRBD2 (5 bases). Here the CDR3 DNA reads TGTGCCAGCAGTCACCCCCGGACTCCGTCCGGGGAGCTGTTTTTT. It translates to CASSHPRTPSGELFF.